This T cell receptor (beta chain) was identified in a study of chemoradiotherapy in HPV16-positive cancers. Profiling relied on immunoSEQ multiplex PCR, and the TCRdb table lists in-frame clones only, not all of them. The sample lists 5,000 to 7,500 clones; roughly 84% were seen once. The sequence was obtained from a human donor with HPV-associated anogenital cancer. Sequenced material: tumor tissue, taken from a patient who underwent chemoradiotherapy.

The CDR3 protein is CASSLGQGNGYTF. The DNA of the CDR3 is TGTGCCAGCAGCTTAGGACAGGGTAATGGCTACACCTTC. V and J are TRBV7-8 and TRBJ1-2; 7 nucleotides align to TRBD1. Germline values: CDR1 SGHVS, CDR2 FQNEAQ. Unmatched junction bases numbered 2, after V lost 1 base and J lost 6 bases. This CDR3 has 13 amino acids.